This passage covers 9 T cell receptor beta chains from one sample sequenced in a study of blood T cell repertoires in COVID-19. Produced via immunoSEQ multiplex PCR; TCRdb's table is partial and in-frame only. The data show hundreds of thousands of clones, with more than 85% seen just once and about 1.6% held by the top ten. The specimen sequenced was PBMCs or T cells enriched from blood (not recorded which). The receptors were gathered from a woman aged 45-59 years who had recovered from COVID-19.

J is TRBJ1-4 and V is TRBV7-9; 9 positions match TRBD1. CDR1 SEHNR and CDR2 FQNEAQ come from the germline V gene (reference sequence). Unmatched junction bases numbered 8, after V lost 5 bases and J lost 7 bases. The CDR3 sequence is 15 residues long. The CDR3 protein is CASSPRDRVFEKLFF. For the CDR3, the DNA is TGTGCCAGCAGCCCGCGGGACAGGGTATTTGAAAAACTGTTTTTT.

The CDR3 region has the DNA TGTGCCAGCACACGCTTGACAGGAGGTAATGAAAAACTGTTTTTT. Its protein is CASTRLTGGNEKLFF. This chain connects TRBV2 to TRBJ1-4; perhaps TRBD1 as D (6 bases). The CDR3 extends over 15 amino acids. V shed 7 bases and J shed 4 bases, with 16 bases lying between them. Germline loops: CDR1 SNHLY, CDR2 FYNNEI.

The J gene is TRBJ2-1, the V gene TRBV7-6, with 7 bases that match TRBD2. The germline V gene encodes CDR1 SGHVS and CDR2 FNYEAQ. Trimming removed 0 bases from V and 5 bases from J; junction bases left unmatched: 7. The CDR3 contains 16 residues. The CDR3: CASSLADREDHNEQFF. The CDR3 DNA reads TGTGCCAGCAGCTTAGCGGACCGGGAGGACCACAATGAGCAGTTCTTC. Full variable domain (rest looked up from reference TRBV7-6 and TRBJ2-1): GAGVSQSPRYKVTKRGQDVALRCDPISGHVSLYWYRQALGQGPEFLTYFNYEAQQDKSGLPNDRFSAERPEGSISTLTIQRTEQRDSAMYRCASSLADREDHNEQFFGPGTRLTVL.

The CDR3 DNA follows: TGTGCCAGTAGTAAAGGACTAGCGGGAGGATATAGCGATGAGCAGTTCTTC. Translated, it gives CASSKGLAGGYSDEQFF. This sequence joins TRBV19 and TRBJ2-1; 14 positions agree with TRBD2. Looked up from germline, CDR1 is LNHDA and CDR2 is SQIVND (reference sequence). With 4 bases clipped from V and 8 bases from J, the junction kept 10 bases outside the gene matches. The CDR3 is 17 residues long. The full variable domain, its missing parts supplied by reference TRBV19 and TRBJ2-1, is DGGITQSPKYLFRKEGQNVTLSCEQNLNHDAMYWYRQDPGQGLRLIYYSQIVNDFQKGDIAEGYSVSREKKESFPLTVTSAQKNPTAFYLCASSKGLAGGYSDEQFFGPGTRLTVL.

This chain links TRBV27 with TRBJ1-5, with D unresolved. From germline, CDR1 is MNHEY and CDR2 SMNVEV (reference sequence). Trimming stripped 2 bases from V and 9 bases from J, with 11 bases between. This CDR3 is 13 amino acids long. As DNA, the CDR3 is TGTGCCAGCAGTTTAACACAGCCAGGGCCCCAGCATTTT. Protein sequence: CASSLTQPGPQHF.

The rearrangement joins TRBV4-1 to TRBJ2-3, with 13 bases identical to TRBD2. Germline lookup yields CDR1 MGHRA and CDR2 YSYEKL. Trimming took 0 bases from V and 7 from J; bases not matched to a gene: 10. CDR3 length: 18 residues. CDR3 DNA: TGCGCCAGCAGCCAAGAGTGGACTAGCGGGAGACTCTGGTATACGCAGTATTTT. Translating it yields CASSQEWTSGRLWYTQYF.

The chain links TRBV4-1 to TRBJ2-1; a weak D match, TRBD2 (6 bases). The CDR3 totals 15 residues. Trimming removed 1 base from V and 6 bases from J, with 13 bases in between. Germline V lookup: CDR1 MGHRA, CDR2 YSYEKL. The CDR3 loop is CASSQGETRVNEQFF. The CDR3, as DNA: TGCGCCAGCAGCCAAGGTGAGACTAGGGTCAATGAGCAGTTCTTC.

This clone has more than one count but fewer than ten. DNA for the CDR3: TGCGCCAGCAGTGTAGGGGCGGCCAGAATTGCAACTAATGAAAAACTGTTTTTT. It translates to CASSVGAARIATNEKLFF. V gene TRBV10-2 combines with J gene TRBJ1-4; maybe TRBD1 (5 bases). The CDR3 spans 18 residues. V lost 4 bases, J lost 0 bases, and 18 bases lay in between. CDR1 is WSHSY and CDR2 is SAAADI in the germline V gene.

Written as DNA, the CDR3 is TGTGCCAGCAGCTCCAGGGTCGTGAGCACCGGGGAGCTGTTTTTT. Residues: CASSSRVVSTGELFF. The rearrangement uses TRBV7-2 and TRBJ2-2; weak D call: TRBD1 (5 bases). Germline V lookup: CDR1 SGHTA, CDR2 FQGNSA. Trimming left V 4 bases short and J 4 bases short, with 13 bases between. CDR3 size: 15 residues. Filled out from reference TRBV7-2 and TRBJ2-2, the complete variable domain reads GAGVSQSPSNKVTEKGKDVELRCDPISGHTALYWYRQSLGQGLEFLIYFQGNSAPDKSGLPSDRFSAERTGGSVSTLTIQRTQQEDSAVYLCASSSRVVSTGELFFGEGSRLTVL.